Described below is a single TCR beta chain sequence and its context. As yet, its antigen is unknown. Germline lookup yields CDR1 SGHRS and CDR2 YFSETQ. The junction had 5 bases not matched to a gene; V was cut back by 2 bases and J by 5 bases. CDR3 length equals 15 residues. This sample is part of a study of T cell responses to AZD1222 COVID-19 vaccine. General study results and limits: Donors in the cohort were predominantly white British and more often female, and clonal diversity was possibly underestimated.

Profiling relied on immunoSEQ multiplex PCR, and the TCRdb table lists in-frame clones only, not all of them. The top ten hold approximately 3.8% of the sample, which has approximately 150,000 clones, about 89% seen once. This clonotype was obtained from an adult who received the AZD1222 COVID-19 vaccine. This sequence joins TRBV5-1 and TRBJ2-5; 11 nucleotides align to TRBD1. The specimen comprised peripheral blood, sampled 28 days after the second AZD1222 dose. CDR3 residues: CASSFSRTGGETQYF. The CDR3 DNA reads as TGCGCCAGCAGCTTTTCCAGGACAGGGGGCGAGACCCAGTACTTC.